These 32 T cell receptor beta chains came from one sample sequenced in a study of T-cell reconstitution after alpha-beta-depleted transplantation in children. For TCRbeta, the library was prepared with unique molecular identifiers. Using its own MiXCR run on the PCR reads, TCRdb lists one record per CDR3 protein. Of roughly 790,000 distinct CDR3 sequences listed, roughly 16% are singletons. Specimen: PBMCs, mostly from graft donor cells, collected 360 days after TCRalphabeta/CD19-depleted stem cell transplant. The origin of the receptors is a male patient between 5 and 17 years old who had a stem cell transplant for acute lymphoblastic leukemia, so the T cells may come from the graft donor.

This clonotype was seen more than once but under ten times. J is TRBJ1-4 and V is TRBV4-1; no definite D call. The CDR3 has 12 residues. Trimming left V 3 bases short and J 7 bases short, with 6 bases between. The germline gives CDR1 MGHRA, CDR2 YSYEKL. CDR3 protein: CASSQPLEKLFF. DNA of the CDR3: TGCGCCAGCAGCCAGCCCCTTGAAAAACTGTTTTTT.

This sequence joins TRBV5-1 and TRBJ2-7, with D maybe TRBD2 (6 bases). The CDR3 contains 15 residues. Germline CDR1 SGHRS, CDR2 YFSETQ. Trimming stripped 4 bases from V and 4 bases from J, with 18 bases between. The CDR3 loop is CASSREPGTVYEQYF. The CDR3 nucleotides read TGCGCCAGCAGCCGAGAACCTGGGACTGTGTACGAGCAGTACTTC.

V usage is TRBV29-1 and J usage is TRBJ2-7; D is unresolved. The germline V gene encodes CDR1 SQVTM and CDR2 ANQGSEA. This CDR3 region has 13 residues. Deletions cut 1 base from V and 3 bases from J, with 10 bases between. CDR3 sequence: CSVEVDPGYEQYF. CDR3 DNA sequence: TGCAGCGTTGAAGTAGATCCAGGCTACGAGCAGTACTTC.

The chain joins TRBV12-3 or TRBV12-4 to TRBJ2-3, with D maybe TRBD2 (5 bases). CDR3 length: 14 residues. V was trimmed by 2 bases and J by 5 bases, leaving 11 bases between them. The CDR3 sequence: CASSLILARDTQYF. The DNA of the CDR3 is TGTGCCAGCAGTTTAATCCTAGCACGAGATACGCAGTATTTT.

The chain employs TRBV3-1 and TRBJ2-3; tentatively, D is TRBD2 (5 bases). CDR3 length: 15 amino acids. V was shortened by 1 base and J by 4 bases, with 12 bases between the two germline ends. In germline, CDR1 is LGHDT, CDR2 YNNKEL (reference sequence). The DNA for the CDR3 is TGTGCCAGCAGCCAAGGGGTCGCGGGCGCAGATACGCAGTATTTT. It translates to CASSQGVAGADTQYF.

CDR3 loop: CASSEGTRSTGELFF. The CDR3 nucleotides read TGTGCCAGCAGTGAGGGGACTAGGAGCACCGGGGAGCTGTTTTTT. The chain carries TRBV12-3 or TRBV12-4 and TRBJ2-2; 8 positions match TRBD2. Trimming took 5 bases from V and 4 from J; bases not matched to a gene: 6. This CDR3 is 15 amino acids long.

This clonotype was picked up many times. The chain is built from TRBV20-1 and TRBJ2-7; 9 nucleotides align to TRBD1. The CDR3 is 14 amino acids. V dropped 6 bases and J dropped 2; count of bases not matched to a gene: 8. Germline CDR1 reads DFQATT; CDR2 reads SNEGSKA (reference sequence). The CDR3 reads CSARRQGDTYEQYF. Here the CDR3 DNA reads TGCAGTGCGAGACGACAGGGGGATACCTACGAGCAGTACTTC.

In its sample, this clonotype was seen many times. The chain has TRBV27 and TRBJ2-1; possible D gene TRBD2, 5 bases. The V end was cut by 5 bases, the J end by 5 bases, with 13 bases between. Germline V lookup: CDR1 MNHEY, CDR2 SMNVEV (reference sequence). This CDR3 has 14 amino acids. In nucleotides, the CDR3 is TGTGCCAGCAGTCGGAGAGGGAGAAACAATGAGCAGTTCTTC. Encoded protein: CASSRRGRNNEQFF.

The CDR3 spells CASSQVVHSYEQYF. The DNA of the CDR3 is TGTGCCAGCAGCCAGGTAGTGCACTCCTACGAGCAGTACTTC. The rearrangement links TRBV4-2 to TRBJ2-7; D uncertain. The CDR3 extends over 14 amino acids. Germline CDR1 and CDR2: LGHNA and YNFKEQ. The V gene lost 3 bases and the J gene lost 0 bases, with 9 bases spanning the gap.

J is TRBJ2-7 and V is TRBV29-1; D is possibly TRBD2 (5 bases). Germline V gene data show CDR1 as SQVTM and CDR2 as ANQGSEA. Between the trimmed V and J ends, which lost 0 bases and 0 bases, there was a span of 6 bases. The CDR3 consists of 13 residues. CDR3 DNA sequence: TGCAGCGTTGAAGAGACTAACTCCTACGAGCAGTACTTC. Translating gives CSVEETNSYEQYF.

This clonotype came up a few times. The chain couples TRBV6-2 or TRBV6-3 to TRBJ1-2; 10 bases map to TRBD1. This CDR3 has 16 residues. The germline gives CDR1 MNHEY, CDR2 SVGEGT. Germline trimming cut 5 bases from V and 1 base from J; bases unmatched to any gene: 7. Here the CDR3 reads CASSTRQGAFNYGYTF. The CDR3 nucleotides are TGTGCCAGCAGTACTAGACAGGGGGCCTTTAACTATGGCTACACCTTC.

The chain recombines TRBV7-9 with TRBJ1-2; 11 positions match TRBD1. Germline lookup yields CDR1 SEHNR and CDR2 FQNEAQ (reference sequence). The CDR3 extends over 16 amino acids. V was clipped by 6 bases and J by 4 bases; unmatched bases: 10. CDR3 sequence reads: CASRTGTGGVRYGYTF. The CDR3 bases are TGTGCCAGCAGGACCGGGACAGGGGGTGTTCGCTATGGCTACACCTTC.

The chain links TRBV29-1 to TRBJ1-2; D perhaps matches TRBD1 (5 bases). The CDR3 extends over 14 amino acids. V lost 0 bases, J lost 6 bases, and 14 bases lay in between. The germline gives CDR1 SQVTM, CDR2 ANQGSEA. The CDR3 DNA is TGCAGCGTTGAAGAAGAGGGGTTCGGCGATGGCTACACCTTC. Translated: CSVEEEGFGDGYTF.

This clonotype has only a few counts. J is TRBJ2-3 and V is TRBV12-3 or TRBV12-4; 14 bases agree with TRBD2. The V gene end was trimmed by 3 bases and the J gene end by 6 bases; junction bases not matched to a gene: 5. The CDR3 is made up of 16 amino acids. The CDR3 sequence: CASSFKTSGRGDTQYF. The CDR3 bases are TGTGCCAGCAGTTTCAAGACTAGCGGGAGGGGGGATACGCAGTATTTT.

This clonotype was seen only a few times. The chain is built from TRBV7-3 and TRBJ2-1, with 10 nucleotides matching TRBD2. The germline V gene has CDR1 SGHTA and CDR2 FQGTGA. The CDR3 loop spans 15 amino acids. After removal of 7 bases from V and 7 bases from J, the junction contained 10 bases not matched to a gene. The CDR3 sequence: CASTQPIAGGNEQFF. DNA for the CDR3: TGTGCCAGCACCCAGCCTATAGCGGGAGGTAATGAGCAGTTCTTC.

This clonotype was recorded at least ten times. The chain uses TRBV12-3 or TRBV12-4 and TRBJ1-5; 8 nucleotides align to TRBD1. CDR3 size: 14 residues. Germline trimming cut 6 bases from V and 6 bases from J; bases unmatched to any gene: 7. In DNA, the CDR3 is TGTGCCAGCAGGCTTACAGGGGGAGGTCAGCCCCAGCATTTT. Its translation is CASRLTGGGQPQHF.

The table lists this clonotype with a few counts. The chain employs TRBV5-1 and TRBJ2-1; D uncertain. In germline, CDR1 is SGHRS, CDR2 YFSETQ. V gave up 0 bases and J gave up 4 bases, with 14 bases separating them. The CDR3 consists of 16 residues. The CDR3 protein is CASSLAKFAEYNEQFF. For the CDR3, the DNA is TGCGCCAGCAGCTTGGCCAAGTTTGCGGAATACAATGAGCAGTTCTTC. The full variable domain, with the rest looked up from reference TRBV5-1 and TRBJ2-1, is KAGVTQTPRYLIKTRGQQVTLSCSPISGHRSVSWYQQTPGQGLQFLFEYFSETQRNKGNFPGRFSGRQFSNSRSEMNVSTLELGDSALYLCASSLAKFAEYNEQFFGPGTRLTVL.

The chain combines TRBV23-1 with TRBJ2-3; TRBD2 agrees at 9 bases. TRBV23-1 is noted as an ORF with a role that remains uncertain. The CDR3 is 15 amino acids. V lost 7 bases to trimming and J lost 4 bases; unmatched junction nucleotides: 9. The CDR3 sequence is CASTVAGDLPDTQYF. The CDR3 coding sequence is TGCGCCAGCACTGTAGCGGGAGATCTGCCAGATACGCAGTATTTT.

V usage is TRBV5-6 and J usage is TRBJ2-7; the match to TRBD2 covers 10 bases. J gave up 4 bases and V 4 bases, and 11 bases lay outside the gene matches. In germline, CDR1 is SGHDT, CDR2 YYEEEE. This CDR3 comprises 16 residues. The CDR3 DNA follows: TGTGCCAGCAGCACGACTAGCGGGCCCTCGTTGTACGAGCAGTACTTC. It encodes CASSTTSGPSLYEQYF.

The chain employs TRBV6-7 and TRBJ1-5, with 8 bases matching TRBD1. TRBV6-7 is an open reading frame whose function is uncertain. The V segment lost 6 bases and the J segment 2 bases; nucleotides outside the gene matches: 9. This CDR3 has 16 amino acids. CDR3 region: CASRLQGGNGNQPQHF. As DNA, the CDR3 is TGTGCCAGCAGATTACAGGGGGGTAACGGCAATCAGCCCCAGCATTTT.

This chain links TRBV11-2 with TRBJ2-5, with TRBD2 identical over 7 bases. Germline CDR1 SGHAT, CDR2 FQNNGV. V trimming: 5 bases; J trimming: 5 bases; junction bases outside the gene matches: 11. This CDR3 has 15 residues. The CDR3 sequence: CASSAGRAGGETQYF. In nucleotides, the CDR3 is TGTGCCAGCAGCGCTGGGAGGGCCGGAGGGGAGACCCAGTACTTC.

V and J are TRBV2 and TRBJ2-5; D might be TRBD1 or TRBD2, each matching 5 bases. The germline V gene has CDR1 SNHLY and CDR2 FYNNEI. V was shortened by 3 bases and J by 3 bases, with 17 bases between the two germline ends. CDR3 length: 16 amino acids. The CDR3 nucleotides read TGTGCCAGCAGTGATGATCCCGATGGGGGAGAAGAGACCCAGTACTTC. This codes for CASSDDPDGGEETQYF.

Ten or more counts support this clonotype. The CDR3 is CASSFPGTDTQYF. CDR3 bases: TGCGCCAGCAGTTTTCCAGGGACAGATACGCAGTATTTT. This rearrangement joins TRBV5-1 to TRBJ2-3; TRBD1 is a possible D gene (5 bases). This CDR3 is built from 13 residues. V was pared by 5 bases and J by 3 bases, with 10 bases between. Germline CDR1 reads SGHRS; CDR2 reads YFSETQ.

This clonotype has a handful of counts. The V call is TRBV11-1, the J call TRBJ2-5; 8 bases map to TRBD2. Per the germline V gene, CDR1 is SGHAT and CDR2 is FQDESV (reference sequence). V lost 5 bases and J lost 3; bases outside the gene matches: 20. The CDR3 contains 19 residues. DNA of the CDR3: TGTGCCAGCAGCCCAAAGCGGAAACTAGCGGACCTGGGGGAAGAGACCCAGTACTTC. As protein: CASSPKRKLADLGEETQYF.

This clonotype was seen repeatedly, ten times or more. The CDR3 loop is CASSDRDRRTDTQYF. The CDR3 DNA reads TGCGCCAGCAGCGACCGGGACAGACGCACAGATACGCAGTATTTT. J is TRBJ2-3 and V is TRBV5-1; TRBD1 matches at 7 bases. The junction had 6 bases not matched to a gene; V was cut back by 4 bases and J by 1 base. The CDR3 has 15 amino acids. The germline CDR1 and CDR2 sequences are SGHRS and YFSETQ.

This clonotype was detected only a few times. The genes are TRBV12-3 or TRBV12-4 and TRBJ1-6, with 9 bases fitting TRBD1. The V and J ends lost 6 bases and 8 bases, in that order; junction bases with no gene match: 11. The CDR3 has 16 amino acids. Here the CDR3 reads CASSSDRGSLDSPLHF. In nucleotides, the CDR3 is TGTGCCAGCAGCTCGGACAGGGGTTCGTTGGATTCACCCCTCCACTTT.

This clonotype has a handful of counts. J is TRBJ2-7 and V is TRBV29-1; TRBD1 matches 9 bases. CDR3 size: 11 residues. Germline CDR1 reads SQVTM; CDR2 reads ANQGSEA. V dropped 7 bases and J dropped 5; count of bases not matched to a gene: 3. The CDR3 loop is CSGGQGNEQYF. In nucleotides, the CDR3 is TGCAGCGGGGGACAGGGAAACGAGCAGTACTTC.

The CDR3, as DNA: TGTGCCAGCAGCCAAGTGGAGCGGGCCTCCTACAATGAGCAGTTCTTC. Its protein is CASSQVERASYNEQFF. The chain combines TRBV14 with TRBJ2-1, with D possibly being TRBD2 (6 bases). Germline V gene lookup returns CDR1 SGHDN and CDR2 FVKESK. The CDR3 length is 16 residues. V lost 1 base, J lost 0 bases, and 10 bases lay in between.

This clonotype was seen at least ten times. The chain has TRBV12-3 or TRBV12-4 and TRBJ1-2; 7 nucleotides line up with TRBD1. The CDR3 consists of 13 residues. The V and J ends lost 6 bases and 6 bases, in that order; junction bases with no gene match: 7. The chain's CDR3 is CASRSDRDHGYTF. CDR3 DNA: TGTGCCAGCAGATCTGACAGGGACCATGGCTACACCTTC.

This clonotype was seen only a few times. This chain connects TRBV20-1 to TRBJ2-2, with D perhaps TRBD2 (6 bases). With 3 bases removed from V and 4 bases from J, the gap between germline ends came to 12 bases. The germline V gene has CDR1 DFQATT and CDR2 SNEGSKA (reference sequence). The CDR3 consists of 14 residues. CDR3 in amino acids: CSARGGSPTGELFF. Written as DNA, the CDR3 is TGCAGTGCTAGGGGGGGATCTCCCACCGGGGAGCTGTTTTTT.

CDR3 sequence (DNA): TGCAGTGCTAGAGATCGGGACAGGGGGCTGTACGAGCAGTACTTC. This sequence encodes CSARDRDRGLYEQYF. The V call is TRBV20-1, the J call TRBJ2-7; 12 bases agree with TRBD1. The CDR3 is 15 residues long. V gave up 0 bases and J gave up 4 bases; unmatched junction bases: 4. The V gene's germline CDR1 is DFQATT and CDR2 SNEGSKA (reference sequence).

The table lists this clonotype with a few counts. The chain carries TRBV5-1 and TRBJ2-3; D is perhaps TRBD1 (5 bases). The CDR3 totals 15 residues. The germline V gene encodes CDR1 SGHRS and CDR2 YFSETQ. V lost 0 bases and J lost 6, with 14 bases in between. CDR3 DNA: TGCGCCAGCAGCTTGGGGCAGGGAATTACGGATACGCAGTATTTT. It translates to CASSLGQGITDTQYF.